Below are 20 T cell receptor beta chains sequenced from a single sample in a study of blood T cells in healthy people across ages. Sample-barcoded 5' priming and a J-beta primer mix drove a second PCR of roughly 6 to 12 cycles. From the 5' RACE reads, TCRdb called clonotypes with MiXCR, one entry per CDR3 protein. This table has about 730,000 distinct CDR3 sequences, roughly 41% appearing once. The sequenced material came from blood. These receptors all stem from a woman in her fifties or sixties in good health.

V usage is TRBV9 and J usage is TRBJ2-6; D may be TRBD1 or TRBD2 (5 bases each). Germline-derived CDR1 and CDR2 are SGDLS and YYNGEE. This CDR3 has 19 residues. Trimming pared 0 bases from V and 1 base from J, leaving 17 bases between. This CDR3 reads CASSVAVRARVSGANVLTF. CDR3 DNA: TGTGCCAGCAGCGTAGCTGTGAGGGCCAGGGTATCTGGGGCCAACGTCCTGACTTTC.

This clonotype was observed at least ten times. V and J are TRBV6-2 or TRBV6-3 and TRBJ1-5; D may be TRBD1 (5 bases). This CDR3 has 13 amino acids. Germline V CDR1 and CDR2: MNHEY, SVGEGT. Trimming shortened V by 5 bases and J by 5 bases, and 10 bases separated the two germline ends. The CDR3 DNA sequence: TGTGCCAGCAGTGACGAGGGGTATCAGCCCCAGCATTTT. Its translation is CASSDEGYQPQHF.

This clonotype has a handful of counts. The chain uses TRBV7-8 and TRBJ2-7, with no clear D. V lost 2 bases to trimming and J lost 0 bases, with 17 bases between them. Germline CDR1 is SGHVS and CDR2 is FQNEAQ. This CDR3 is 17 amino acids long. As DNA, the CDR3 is TGTGCCAGCAGCTTAAATAGTCTCAGCCAAAACTCCTACGAGCAGTACTTC. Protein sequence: CASSLNSLSQNSYEQYF. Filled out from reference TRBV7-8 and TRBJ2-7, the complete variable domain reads GAGVSQSPRYKVAKRGQDVALRCDPISGHVSLFWYQQALGQGPEFLTYFQNEAQLDKSGLPSDRFFAERPEGSVSTLKIQRTQQEDSAVYLCASSLNSLSQNSYEQYFGPGTRLTVT.

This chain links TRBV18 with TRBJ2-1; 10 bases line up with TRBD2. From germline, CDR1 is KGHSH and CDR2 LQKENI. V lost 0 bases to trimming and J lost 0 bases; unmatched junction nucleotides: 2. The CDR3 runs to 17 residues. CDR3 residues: CASSPPTSGYSYNEQFF. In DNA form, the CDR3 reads TGTGCCAGCTCACCACCGACTAGCGGGTACTCCTACAATGAGCAGTTCTTC.

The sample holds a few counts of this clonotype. CDR3 nucleotides: TGTGCCAGCAGCTTATCCCTAGATCGGGGGAGGCTTTATGGCTACACCTTC. Amino acid sequence: CASSLSLDRGRLYGYTF. V usage is TRBV7-6 and J usage is TRBJ1-2; the D gene is possibly TRBD1 (5 bases). Per the germline V gene, CDR1 is SGHVS and CDR2 is FNYEAQ. V was cut by 2 bases and J by 5 bases, with 21 bases left in between. This CDR3 contains 17 residues.

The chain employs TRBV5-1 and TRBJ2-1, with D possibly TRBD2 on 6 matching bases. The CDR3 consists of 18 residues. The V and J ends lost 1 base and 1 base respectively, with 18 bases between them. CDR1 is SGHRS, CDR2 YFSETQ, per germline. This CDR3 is CASSLSSGVGGSYNEQFF. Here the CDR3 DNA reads TGCGCCAGCAGCTTGTCCTCTGGTGTCGGGGGATCCTACAATGAGCAGTTCTTC.

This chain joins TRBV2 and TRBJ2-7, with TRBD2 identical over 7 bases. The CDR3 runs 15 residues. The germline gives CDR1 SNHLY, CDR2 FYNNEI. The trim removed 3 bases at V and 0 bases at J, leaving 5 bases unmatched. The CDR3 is CASSEGGILSYEQYF. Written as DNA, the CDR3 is TGTGCCAGCAGTGAGGGGGGGATCCTCTCCTACGAGCAGTACTTC. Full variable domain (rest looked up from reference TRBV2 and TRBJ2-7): EPEVTQTPSHQVTQMGQEVILRCVPISNHLYFYWYRQILGQKVEFLVSFYNNEISEKSEIFDDQFSVERPDGSNFTLKIRSTKLEDSAMYFCASSEGGILSYEQYFGPGTRLTVT.

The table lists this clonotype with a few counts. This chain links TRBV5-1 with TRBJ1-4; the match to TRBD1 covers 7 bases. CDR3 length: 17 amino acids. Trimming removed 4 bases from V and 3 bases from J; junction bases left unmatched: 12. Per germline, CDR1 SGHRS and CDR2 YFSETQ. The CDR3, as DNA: TGCGCCAGCAGCCTTACAGGGGTAGTCCGGGCTAATGAAAAACTGTTTTTT. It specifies CASSLTGVVRANEKLFF.

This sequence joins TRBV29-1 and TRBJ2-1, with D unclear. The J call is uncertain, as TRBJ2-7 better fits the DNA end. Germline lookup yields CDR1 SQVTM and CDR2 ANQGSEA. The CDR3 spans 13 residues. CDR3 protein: CSVASDPYNEQYF. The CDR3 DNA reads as TGCAGCGTTGCGTCAGACCCTTACAATGAGCAGTACTTC.

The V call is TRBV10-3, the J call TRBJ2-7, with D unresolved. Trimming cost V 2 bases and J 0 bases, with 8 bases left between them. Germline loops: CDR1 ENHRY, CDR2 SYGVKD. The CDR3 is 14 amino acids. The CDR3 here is CAISEEWDSYEQYF. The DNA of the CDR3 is TGTGCCATCAGTGAGGAGTGGGACTCCTACGAGCAGTACTTC.

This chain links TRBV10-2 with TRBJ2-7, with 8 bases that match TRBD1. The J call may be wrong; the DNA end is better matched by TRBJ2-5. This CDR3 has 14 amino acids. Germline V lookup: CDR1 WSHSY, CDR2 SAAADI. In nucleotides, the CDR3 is TGCGCCAGCAGTGGGCCTGGACAGGGCCCGACCCAGTACTTC. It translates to CASSGPGQGPTQYF.

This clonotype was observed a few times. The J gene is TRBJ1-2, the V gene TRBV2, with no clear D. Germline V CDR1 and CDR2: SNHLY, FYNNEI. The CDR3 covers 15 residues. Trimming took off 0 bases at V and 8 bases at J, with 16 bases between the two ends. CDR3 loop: CASSEAGGSYGGYTF. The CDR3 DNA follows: TGTGCCAGCAGTGAAGCGGGTGGGTCTTATGGAGGCTACACCTTC.

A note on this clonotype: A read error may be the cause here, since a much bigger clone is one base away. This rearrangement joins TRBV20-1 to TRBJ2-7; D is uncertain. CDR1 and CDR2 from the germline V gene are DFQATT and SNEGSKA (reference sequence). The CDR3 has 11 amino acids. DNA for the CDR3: TGCAGTGCTAGTCAATACTACGAGCGGTACTTC. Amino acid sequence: CSASQYYERYF.

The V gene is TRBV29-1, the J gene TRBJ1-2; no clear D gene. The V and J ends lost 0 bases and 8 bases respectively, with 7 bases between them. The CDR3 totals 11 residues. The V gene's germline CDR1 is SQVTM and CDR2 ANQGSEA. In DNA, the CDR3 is TGCAGCGTTGAAGAGGAAGGGGGCTACACCTTC. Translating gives CSVEEEGGYTF.

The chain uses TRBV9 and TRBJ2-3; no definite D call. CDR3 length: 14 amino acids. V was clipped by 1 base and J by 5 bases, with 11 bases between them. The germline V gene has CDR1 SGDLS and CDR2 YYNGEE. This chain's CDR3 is CASSVSPWEDTQYF. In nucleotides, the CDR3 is TGTGCCAGCAGCGTATCGCCCTGGGAAGATACGCAGTATTTT. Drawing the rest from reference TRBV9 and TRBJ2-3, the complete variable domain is DSGVTQTPKHLITATGQRVTLRCSPRSGDLSVYWYQQSLDQGLQFLIQYYNGEERAKGNILERFSAQQFPDLHSELNLSSLELGDSALYFCASSVSPWEDTQYFGPGTRLTVL.

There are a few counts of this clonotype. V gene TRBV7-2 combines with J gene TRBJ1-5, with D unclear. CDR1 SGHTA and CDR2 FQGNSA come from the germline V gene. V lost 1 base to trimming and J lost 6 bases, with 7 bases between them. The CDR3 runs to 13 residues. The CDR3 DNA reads TGTGCCAGCAGCTTAGAGGTAGCTCAGCCCCAGCATTTT. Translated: CASSLEVAQPQHF.

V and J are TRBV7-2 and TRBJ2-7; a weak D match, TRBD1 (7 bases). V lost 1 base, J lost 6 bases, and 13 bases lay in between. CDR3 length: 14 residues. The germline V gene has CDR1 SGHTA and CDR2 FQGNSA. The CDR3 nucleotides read TGTGCCAGCAGCTTAGTGGAGGGGGCGAGCGAGCAGTACTTC. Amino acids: CASSLVEGASEQYF.

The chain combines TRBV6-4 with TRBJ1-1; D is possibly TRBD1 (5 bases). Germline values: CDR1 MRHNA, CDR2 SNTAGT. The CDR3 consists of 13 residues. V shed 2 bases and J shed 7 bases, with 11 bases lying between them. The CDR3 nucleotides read TGTGCCAGCAGTGACAGGGACGGAGGTGAAGCTTTCTTT. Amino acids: CASSDRDGGEAFF.

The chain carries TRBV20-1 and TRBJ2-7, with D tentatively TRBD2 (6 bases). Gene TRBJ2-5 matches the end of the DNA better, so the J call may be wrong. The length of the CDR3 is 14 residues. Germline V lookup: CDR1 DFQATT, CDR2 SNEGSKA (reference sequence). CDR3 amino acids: CSALSGGDLATQYF. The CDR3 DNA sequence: TGCAGTGCCCTGTCCGGGGGTGATCTAGCGACCCAGTACTTC.

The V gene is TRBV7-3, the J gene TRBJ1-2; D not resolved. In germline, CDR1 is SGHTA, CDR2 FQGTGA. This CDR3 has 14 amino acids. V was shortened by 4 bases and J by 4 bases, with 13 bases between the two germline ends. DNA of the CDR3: TGTGCCAGCAGCTCGGATGGACGCATCTATGGCTACACCTTC. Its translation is CASSSDGRIYGYTF.